The clone carrying this T cell receptor beta chain showed up just once. Its antigen is currently unknown. The data stem from a study of OX40 agonist ivuxolimab in advanced cancers. No patient had autoimmune disease or received systemic immunosuppression. Germline V gene lookup returns CDR1 SGHVS and CDR2 FQNEAQ. There are 12 residues in the CDR3. Trimming removed 8 bases from V and 0 bases from J, with 8 bases in between. General study findings and limits: Compared with others, partial responders at 0.1-3.0 mg/kg displayed clonal expansion among the lowest. Normalized expansion of T-cell clones was also low for some nonresponders. The average count of expanded clones was higher among CD8+ T cells than among CD4+.

Clones were read by immunoSEQ multiplex PCR, and TCRdb kept only the in-frame ones, dropping some. The sample lists 40,000 to 45,000 clones, under 95% seen once, with around 15% in the top ten. This chain connects TRBV7-8 to TRBJ2-7, with D hard to call. The source material was CD4+ or CD8+ T cells sorted from blood, sampled in a trial of the OX40 agonist ivuxolimab. The sequence derives from an adult with an advanced solid tumor such as melanoma, head and neck, liver or kidney cancer. DNA for the CDR3: TGTGCCAGCGGTTTGTACTCCTACGAGCAGTACTTC. This translates into CASGLYSYEQYF.